This T cell receptor beta chain was observed in a study of control samples from healthy donors and cancer patients. In germline, CDR1 is SGHAT, CDR2 FQDESV (reference sequence). J lost 6 bases, V lost 3 bases, and 9 bases had no gene match. The CDR3 contains 16 residues. Measured with immunoSEQ multiplex PCR; TCRdb has only the in-frame clones, and not every one. The table includes 45,000 to 55,000 clones, 93% detected once. The chain recombines TRBV11-1 with TRBJ2-1; TRBD2 matches at 9 bases. Sequences were obtained from PBMCs. This clonotype originated in a woman in her 50s with head and neck cancer. CDR3 nucleotides: TGTGCCAGCAGCTTGAGTAGGGGACTAGCTCCCAATGAGCAGTTCTTC. It codes for CASSLSRGLAPNEQFF.